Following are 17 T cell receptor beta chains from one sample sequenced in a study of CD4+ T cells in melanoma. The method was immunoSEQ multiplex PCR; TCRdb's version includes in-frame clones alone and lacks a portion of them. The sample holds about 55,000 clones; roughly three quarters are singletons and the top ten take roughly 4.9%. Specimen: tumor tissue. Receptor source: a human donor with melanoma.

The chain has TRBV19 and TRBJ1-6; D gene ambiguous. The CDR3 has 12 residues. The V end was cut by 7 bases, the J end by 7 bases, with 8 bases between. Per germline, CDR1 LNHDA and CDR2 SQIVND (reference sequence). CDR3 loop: CASTTGNSPLHF. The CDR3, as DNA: TGTGCCAGTACAACGGGGAATTCACCCCTCCACTTT.

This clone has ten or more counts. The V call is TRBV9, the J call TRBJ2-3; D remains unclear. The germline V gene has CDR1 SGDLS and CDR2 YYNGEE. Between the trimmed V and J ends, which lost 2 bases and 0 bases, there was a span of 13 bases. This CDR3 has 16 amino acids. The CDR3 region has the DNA TGTGCCAGCAGCGTTAATCTCCTGGGGAGCACAGATACGCAGTATTTT. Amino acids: CASSVNLLGSTDTQYF.

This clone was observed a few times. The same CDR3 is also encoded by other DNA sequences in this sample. CDR3 in DNA: TGTGCCAGCAGCCAGGGGGACAGAGAGAATGAAAAACTGTTTTTT. Amino acid sequence: CASSQGDRENEKLFF. The rearrangement links TRBV4-2 to TRBJ1-4, with 7 bases fitting TRBD1. Germline V CDR1 and CDR2: LGHNA, YNFKEQ. The CDR3 totals 15 residues. V lost 3 bases, J lost 5 bases, and 6 bases stayed unmatched.

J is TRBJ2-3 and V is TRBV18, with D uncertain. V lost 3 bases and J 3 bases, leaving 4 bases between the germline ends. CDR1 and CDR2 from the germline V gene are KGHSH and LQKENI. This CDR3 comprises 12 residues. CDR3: CASSPYTDTQYF. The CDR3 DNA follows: TGTGCCAGCTCACCCTATACAGATACGCAGTATTTT. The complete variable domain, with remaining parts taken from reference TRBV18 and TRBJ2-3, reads NAGVMQNPRHLVRRRGQEARLRCSPMKGHSHVYWYRQLPEEGLKFMVYLQKENIIDESGMPKERFSAEFPKEGPSILRIQQVVRGDSAAYFCASSPYTDTQYFGPGTRLTVL.

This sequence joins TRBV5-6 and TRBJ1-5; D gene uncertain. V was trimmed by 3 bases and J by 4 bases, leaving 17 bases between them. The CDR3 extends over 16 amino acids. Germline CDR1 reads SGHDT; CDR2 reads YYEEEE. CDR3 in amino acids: CASSSQIVAGNQPQHF. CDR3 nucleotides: TGTGCCAGCAGCTCACAGATCGTAGCGGGAAATCAGCCCCAGCATTTT.

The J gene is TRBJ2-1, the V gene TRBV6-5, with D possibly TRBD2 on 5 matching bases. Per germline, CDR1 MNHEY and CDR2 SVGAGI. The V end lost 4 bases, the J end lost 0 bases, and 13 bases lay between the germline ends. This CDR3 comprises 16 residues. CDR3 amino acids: CASSFSVGYSYNEQFF. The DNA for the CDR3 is TGTGCCAGCAGTTTTAGCGTCGGCTACTCCTACAATGAGCAGTTCTTC.

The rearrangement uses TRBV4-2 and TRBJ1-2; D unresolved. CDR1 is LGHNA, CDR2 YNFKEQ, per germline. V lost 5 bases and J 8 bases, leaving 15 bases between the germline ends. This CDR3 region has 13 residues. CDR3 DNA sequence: TGTGCCAGCAGCTTGCTAGGTGCCAGGGGCTACACCTTC. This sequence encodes CASSLLGARGYTF.

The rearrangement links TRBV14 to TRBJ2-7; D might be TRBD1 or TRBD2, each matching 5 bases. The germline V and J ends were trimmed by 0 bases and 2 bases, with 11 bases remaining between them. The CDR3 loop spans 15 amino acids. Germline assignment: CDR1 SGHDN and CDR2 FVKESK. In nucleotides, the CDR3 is TGTGCCAGCAGCCAAGATCGGGGCCGGACCTACGAGCAGTACTTC. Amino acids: CASSQDRGRTYEQYF.

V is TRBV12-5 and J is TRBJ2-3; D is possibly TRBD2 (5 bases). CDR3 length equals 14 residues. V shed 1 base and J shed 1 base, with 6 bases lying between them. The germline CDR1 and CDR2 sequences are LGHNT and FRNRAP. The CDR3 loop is CASGLGAGTDTQYF. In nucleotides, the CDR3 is TGTGCTAGTGGTTTGGGAGCGGGCACAGATACGCAGTATTTT.

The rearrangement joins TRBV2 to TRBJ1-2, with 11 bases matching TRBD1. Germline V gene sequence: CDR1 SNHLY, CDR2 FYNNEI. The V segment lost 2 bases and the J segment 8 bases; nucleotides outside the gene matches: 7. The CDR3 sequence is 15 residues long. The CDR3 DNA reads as TGTGCCAGCAGTGAATGGGGGACAGGGGGGACAGGCTACACCTTC. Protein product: CASSEWGTGGTGYTF.

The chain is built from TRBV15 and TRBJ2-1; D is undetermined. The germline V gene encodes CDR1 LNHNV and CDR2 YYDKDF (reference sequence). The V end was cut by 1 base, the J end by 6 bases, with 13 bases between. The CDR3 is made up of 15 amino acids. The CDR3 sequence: CATSRVPTPPNEQFF. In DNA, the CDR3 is TGTGCCACCAGCAGAGTGCCCACACCTCCCAATGAGCAGTTCTTC.

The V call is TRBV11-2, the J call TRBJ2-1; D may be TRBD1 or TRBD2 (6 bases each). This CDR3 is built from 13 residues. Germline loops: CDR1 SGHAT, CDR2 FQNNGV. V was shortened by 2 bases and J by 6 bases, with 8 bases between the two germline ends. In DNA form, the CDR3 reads TGTGCCAGCAGCTTAAGGGGGGTCAATGAGCAGTTCTTC. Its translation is CASSLRGVNEQFF.

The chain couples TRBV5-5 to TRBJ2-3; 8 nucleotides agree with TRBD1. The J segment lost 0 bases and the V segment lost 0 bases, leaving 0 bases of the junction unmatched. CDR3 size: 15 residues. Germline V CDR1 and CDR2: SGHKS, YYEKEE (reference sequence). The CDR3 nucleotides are TGTGCCAGCAGCTTGGGGGACAGGAGCACAGATACGCAGTATTTT. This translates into CASSLGDRSTDTQYF. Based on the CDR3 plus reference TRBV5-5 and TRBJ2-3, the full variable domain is DAGVTQSPTHLIKTRGQQVTLRCSPISGHKSVSWYQQVLGQGPQFIFQYYEKEERGRGNFPDRFSARQFPNYSSELNVNALLLGDSALYLCASSLGDRSTDTQYFGPGTRLTVL.

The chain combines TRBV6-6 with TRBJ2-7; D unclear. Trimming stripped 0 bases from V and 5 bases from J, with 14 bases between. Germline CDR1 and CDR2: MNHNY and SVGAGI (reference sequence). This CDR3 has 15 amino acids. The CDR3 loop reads CASSYSPSSAHEQYF. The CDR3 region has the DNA TGTGCCAGCAGTTACTCCCCGTCCTCCGCCCACGAGCAGTACTTC.

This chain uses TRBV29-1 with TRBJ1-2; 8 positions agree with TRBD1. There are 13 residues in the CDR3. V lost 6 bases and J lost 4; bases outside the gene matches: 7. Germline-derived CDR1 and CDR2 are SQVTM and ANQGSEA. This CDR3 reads CSVEQGESYGYTF. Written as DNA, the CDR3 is TGCAGCGTGGAACAGGGGGAGAGCTATGGCTACACCTTC.

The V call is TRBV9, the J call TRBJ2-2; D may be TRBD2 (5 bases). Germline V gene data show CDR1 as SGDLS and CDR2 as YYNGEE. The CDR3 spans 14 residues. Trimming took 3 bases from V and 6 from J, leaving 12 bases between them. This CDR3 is CASSGGLRSGELFF. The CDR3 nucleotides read TGTGCCAGCAGCGGTGGACTTAGGTCCGGGGAGCTGTTTTTT.

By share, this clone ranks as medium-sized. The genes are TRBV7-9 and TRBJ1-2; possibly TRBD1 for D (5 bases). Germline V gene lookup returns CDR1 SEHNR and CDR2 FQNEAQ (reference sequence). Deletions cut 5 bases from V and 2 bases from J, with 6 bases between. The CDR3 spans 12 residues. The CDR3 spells CASSPGNYGYTF. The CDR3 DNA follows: TGTGCCAGCAGCCCAGGGAACTATGGCTACACCTTC.